This T cell receptor (beta chain) was identified during a study of Graves' ophthalmopathy and Graves' hyperthyroidism. Turning to the study itself: The blood sample was drawn at first diagnosis and before any treatment. Regarding the study as a whole: Classification of ophthalmopathy versus stable hyperthyroidism by a 13-signature model yielded 85% to 90% sensitivity and roughly 80% specificity.

This clonotype was detected only once. Its target is not known. The TCR beta CDR3 regions underwent amplification from RNA transcripts. Second-round multiplex PCR came after a first-round RT-PCR that employed HTBI primers. TCRdb independently ran MiXCR on the multiplex PCR reads; one entry per CDR3 protein. The sample gives about 210,000 distinct CDR3 sequences, about 32% of which show up once; over 7.5% is in the top ten. Germline V CDR1 and CDR2: MNHNS, SASEGT. The CDR3 is 15 residues long. With 4 bases clipped from V and 6 bases from J, the junction kept 11 bases outside the gene matches. Sequenced material: peripheral blood. This sequence was found in a man in his fifties or sixties with Graves' ophthalmopathy. The chain is built from TRBV6-1 and TRBJ2-7, with 8 nucleotides matching TRBD1. The CDR3 protein is CASSARGQGLAEQYF. Written as DNA, the CDR3 is TGTGCCAGCAGTGCCCGTGGACAGGGCTTAGCCGAGCAGTACTTC.